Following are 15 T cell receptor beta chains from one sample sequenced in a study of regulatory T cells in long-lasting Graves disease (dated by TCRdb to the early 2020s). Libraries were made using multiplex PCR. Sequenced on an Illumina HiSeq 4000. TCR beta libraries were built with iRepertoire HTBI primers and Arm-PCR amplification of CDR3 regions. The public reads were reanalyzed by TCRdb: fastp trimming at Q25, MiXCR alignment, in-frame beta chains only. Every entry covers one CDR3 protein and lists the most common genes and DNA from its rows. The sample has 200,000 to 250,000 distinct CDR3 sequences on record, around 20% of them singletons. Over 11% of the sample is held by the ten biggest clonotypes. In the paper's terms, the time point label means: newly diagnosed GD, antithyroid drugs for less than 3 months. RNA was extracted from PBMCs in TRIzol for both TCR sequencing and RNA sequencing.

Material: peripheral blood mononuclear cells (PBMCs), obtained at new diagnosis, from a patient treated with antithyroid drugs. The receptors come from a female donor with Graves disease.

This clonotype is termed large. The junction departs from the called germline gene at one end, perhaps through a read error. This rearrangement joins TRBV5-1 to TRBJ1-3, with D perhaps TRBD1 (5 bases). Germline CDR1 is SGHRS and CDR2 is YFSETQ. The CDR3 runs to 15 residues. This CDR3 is CASSRRGTPGNTIYF. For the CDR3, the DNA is TGTGCCAGCAGCCGACGGGGGACTCCTGGAAACACCATATATTTT.

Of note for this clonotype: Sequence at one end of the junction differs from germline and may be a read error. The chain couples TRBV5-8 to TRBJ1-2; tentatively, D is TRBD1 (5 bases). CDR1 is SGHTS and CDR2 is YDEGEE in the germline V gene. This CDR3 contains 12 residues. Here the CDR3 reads CASKRTTYGYTF. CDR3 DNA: TGTGCGAGCAAGAGGACAACCTATGGCTACACCTTC.

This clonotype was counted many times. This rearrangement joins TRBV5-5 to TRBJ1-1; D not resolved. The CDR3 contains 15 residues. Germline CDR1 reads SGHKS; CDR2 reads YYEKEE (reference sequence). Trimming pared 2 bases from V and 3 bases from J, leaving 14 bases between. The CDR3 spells CASSFEERYYTEAFF. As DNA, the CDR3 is TGTGCCAGCAGCTTTGAGGAACGCTATTACACTGAAGCTTTCTTT.

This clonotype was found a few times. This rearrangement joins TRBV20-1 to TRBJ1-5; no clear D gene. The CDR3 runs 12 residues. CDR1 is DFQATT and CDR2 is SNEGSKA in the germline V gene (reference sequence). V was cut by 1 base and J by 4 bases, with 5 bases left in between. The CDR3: CSARAINQPQHF. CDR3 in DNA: TGCAGTGCTAGAGCTATAAATCAGCCCCAGCATTTT.

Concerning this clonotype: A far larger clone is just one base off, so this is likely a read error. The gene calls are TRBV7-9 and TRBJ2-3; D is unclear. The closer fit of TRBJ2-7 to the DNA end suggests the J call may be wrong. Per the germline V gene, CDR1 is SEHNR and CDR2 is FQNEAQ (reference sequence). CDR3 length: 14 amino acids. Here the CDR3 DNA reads TGTGCCAGCAGCTTCTCCACGGATTCCTACGGGCAGTACTTC. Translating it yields CASSFSTDSYGQYF.

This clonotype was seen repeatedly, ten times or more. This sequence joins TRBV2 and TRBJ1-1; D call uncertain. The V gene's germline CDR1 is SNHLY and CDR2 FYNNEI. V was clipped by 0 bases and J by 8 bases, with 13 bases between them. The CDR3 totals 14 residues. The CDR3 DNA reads TGTGCCAGCAGTGAAGCGGTACGCCCGGACGAAGCTTTCTTT. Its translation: CASSEAVRPDEAFF. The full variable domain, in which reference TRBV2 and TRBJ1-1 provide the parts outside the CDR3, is EPEVTQTPSHQVTQMGQEVILRCVPISNHLYFYWYRQILGQKVEFLVSFYNNEISEKSEIFDDQFSVERPDGSNFTLKIRSTKLEDSAMYFCASSEAVRPDEAFFGQGTRLTVV.

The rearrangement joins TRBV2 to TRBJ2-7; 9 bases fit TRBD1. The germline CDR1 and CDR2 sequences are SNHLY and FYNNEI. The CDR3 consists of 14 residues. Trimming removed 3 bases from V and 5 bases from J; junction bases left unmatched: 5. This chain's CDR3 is CASSDTGGGNEQYF. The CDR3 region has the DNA TGTGCCAGCAGTGACACAGGGGGCGGGAACGAGCAGTACTTC. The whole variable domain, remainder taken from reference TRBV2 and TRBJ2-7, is EPEVTQTPSHQVTQMGQEVILRCVPISNHLYFYWYRQILGQKVEFLVSFYNNEISEKSEIFDDQFSVERPDGSNFTLKIRSTKLEDSAMYFCASSDTGGGNEQYFGPGTRLTVT.

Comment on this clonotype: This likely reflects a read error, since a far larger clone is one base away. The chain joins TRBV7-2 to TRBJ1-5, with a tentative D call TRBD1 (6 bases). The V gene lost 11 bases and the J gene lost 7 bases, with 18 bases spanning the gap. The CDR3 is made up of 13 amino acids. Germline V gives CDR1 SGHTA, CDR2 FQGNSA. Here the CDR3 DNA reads TGTGCCTGGAGTACGGCAGGGGACCAGCCCCAGCATTTT. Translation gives CAWSTAGDQPQHF.

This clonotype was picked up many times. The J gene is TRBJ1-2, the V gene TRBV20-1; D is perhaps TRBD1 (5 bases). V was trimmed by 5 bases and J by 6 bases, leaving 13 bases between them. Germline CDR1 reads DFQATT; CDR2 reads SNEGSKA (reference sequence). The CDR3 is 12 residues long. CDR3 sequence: CSAAEGRDGYTF. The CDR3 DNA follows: TGCAGTGCTGCTGAGGGGAGGGATGGCTACACCTTC.

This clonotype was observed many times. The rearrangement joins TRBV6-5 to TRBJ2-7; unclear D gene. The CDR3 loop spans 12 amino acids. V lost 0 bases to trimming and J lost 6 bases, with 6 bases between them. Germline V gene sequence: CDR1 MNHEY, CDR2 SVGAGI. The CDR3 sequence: CASSYSSTEQYF. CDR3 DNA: TGTGCCAGCAGTTACTCTTCTACCGAGCAGTACTTC.

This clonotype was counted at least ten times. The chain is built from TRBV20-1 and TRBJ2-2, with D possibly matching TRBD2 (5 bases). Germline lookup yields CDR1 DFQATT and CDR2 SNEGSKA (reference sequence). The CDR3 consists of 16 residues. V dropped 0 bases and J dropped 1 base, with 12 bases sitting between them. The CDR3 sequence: CSARDERWGNTGELFF. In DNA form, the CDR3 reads TGCAGTGCTAGAGATGAGCGGTGGGGGAACACCGGGGAGCTGTTTTTT.

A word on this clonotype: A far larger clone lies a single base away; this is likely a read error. CDR3 protein: CASSFAGAGLNIQYF. Here the CDR3 DNA reads TGTGCCAGCAGCTTCGCAGGGGCGGGATTAAACATTCAGTACTTC. The chain couples TRBV11-3 to TRBJ2-1; D may match TRBD1 or TRBD2 (6 bases each). The DNA end is more similar to TRBJ2-4, so the J call may be wrong. Looked up from germline, CDR1 is SGHNT and CDR2 is YENEEA. The CDR3 runs 15 residues.

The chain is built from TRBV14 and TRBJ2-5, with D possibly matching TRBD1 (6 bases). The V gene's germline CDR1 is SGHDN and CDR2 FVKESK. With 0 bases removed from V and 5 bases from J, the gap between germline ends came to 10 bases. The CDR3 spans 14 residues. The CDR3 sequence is CASSQDWTEETQYF. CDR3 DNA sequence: TGTGCCAGCAGCCAAGATTGGACAGAGGAGACCCAGTACTTC.

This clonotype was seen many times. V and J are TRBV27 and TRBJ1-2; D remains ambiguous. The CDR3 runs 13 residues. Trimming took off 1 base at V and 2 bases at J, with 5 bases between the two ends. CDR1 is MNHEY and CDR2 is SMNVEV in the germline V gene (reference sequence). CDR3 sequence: CASSLFGNYGYTF. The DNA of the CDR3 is TGTGCCAGCAGTTTATTCGGGAACTATGGCTACACCTTC.

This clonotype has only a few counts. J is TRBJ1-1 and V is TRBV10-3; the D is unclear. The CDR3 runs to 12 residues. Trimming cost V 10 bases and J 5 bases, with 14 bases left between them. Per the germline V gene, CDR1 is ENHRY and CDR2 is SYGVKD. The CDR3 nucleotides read TGTGCCACGTACGAAGGGCGGACTGAAGCTTTCTTT. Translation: CATYEGRTEAFF.